This TCR beta chain was obtained from a study of blood T cells in healthy people across ages (dated by TCRdb to between 2014 and 2017). Study-level background: In model experiments, template switching captured about one uniquely barcoded TCR beta cDNA molecule for every two T cells. To track age-related changes in TCR beta repertoire diversity, the study relied on deep sequencing normalized with unique cDNA molecular identifiers. The donors were split into four age groups: young (average 16 years), middle-aged (39), aged (about 62) and long-lived (82). Donors of different ages were randomly distributed across sequencing lanes to avoid experimental bias. For two donors (one aged 18 to 30 and one aged 80 or older), the study analyzed two additional independent replicas of 1 million unique cDNA reads from the same blood draw. The investigation overall reported the following: Compared with the aged group, the long-lived group had more naive CD4+ T cells, fewer expanded clones and increased TCR diversity, suggesting age selection. Total diversity estimates from one million sequenced T cells were considered lower bounds and underestimates. A strong correlation was found between observed TCR beta diversity and the percentage of naive T cells measured by flow cytometry. Donor CMV infection status was unknown, potentially confounding age-related changes in expanded clonotypes. Observed TCR beta diversity per million T cells fell roughly linearly with age, and a significant reduction was already apparent by age about 36. Because profiling used bulk unsorted PBMCs, naive and antigen-experienced compartments could not be compared conclusively.

Library preparation employed 5' RACE. Sequencing relied on an Illumina HiSeq 2500. A second PCR of roughly 7 to 11 cycles was performed with a sample-barcoded 5' primer and a J-beta primer mix. A unique molecular identifier was introduced onto each TCR beta cDNA molecule by a template-switch 5' adaptor carrying 12 random nucleotides. Each sample yielded at least 3 million CDR3-containing paired-end reads. First-strand cDNA synthesis was performed from all RNA using the Mint cDNA synthesis kit, with priming by a TRBC-specific oligonucleotide. Following uracil-DNA glycosylase treatment, a first 18-cycle PCR with universal primers M1SS and BC2_uni_R was performed on all cDNA. Processing in the source paper ran as follows. For normalization, 1 million high-quality reads, each with a distinct molecular identifier, were randomly selected from each sample. Reads with shared molecular identifiers were discarded instead of being binned into consensus sequences. MiTCR, with a Q25 quality threshold and the strictest error-elimination algorithm, was used for CDR3 identification, clonotype clustering and error correction. A nonparametric unseen species model using Euler transformation provided a lower-bound estimate of total TCR beta diversity. TCRdb took the public reads, trimmed them with fastp at Q25, ran MiXCR for clone calling and kept in-frame beta chains. One record per CDR3 amino acid sequence lists the most common genes and DNA. The V and J calls were determined by TCRdb, not by the authors. The sample yields over 950,000 distinct CDR3 sequences; more than 30% were counted once. Clones ranked in the top ten supply about an eighth of the sample.

This clonotype occurred a few times. This receptor's antigen is unknown. No base-level quality is on record; no much larger clone is a single base apart. Germline trimming: 7 bases from V, 5 bases from J; junction bases outside gene matches: 12. Taken from cysteine to phenylalanine, the CDR3 has 16 residues. Just CDR3 DNA is preserved here, 48 bases in frame from base 1. The roughly 38 donors, aged 6 to 90 years, were systemically healthy Caucasian individuals from Russia. Each donor gave 9 to 10 milliliters of peripheral blood, collected into EDTA-treated Vacutainer tubes. Ficoll-Paque density-gradient centrifugation was used to isolate PBMCs, with at least 7 million obtained per sample. Total RNA, at least 6 micrograms per sample, was extracted from PBMCs with Trizol reagent. For every donor, flow cytometry on a PBMC aliquot measured the percentage of naive CD45RAhigh/CD27high T cells.

The TCR comes from a man between 18 and 35 years old in good health. This chain joins TRBV12-3 or TRBV12-4 to TRBJ2-5; 11 central bases correspond to TRBD1. The sequencing input was blood. The sequenced DNA: TGTGCCAGCACCTTGGGGGACAGGGGGATTCGGGAGACCCAGTACTTC. Its translation is CASTLGDRGIRETQYF.